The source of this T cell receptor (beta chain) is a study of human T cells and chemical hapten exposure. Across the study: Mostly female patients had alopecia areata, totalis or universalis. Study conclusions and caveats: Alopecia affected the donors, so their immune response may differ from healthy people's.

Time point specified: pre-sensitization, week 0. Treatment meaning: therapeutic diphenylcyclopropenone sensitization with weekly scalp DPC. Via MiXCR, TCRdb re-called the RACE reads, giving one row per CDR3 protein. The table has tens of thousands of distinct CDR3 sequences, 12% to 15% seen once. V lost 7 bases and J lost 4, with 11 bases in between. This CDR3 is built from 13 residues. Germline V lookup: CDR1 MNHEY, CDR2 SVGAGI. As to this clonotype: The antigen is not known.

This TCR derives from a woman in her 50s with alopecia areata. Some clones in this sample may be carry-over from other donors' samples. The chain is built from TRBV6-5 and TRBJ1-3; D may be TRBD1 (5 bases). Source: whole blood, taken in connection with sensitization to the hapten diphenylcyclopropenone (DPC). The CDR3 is CASTQGSGNTIYF. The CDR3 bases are TGTGCCAGCACCCAGGGTTCGGGAAACACCATATATTTT.